The clone carrying this T cell receptor (beta chain) was recorded once. This sample is drawn from a study of control samples from healthy donors and cancer patients. Trimming took off 8 bases at V and 8 bases at J, with 18 bases between the two ends. The CDR3 loop spans 13 amino acids. CDR1 is LGHDT and CDR2 is YNNKEL in the germline V gene (reference sequence). Measured with immunoSEQ multiplex PCR; TCRdb has only the in-frame clones, and not every one. The sample includes fewer than 95,000 clones, around four fifths of them seen just once. This rearrangement joins TRBV3-1 (or the pseudogene TRBV3-2) to TRBJ1-2; weak D call: TRBD1 (6 bases). This sequence originates from a man aged 25-45 years in good health. The sequencing sample was made of blood. CDR3 sequence reads: CASSGRGREGYTF. CDR3 nucleotide sequence: TGTGCCAGCTCGGGGAGGGGGAGGGAGGGCTACACCTTC.